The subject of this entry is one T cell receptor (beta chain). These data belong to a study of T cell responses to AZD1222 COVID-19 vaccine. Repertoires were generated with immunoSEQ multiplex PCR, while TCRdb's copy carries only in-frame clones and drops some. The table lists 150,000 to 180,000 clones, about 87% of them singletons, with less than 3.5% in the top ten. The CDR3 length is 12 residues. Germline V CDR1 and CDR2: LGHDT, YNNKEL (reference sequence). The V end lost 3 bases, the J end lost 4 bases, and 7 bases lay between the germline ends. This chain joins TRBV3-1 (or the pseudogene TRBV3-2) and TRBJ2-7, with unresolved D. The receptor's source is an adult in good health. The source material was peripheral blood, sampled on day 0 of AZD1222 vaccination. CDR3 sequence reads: CASSQANYEQYF. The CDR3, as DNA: TGTGCCAGCAGCCAGGCGAATTACGAGCAGTACTTC.